These 30 T cell receptor beta chains share one sample of origin, sequenced in a study of cytomegalovirus exposure and HLA in healthy donors. PCR employed 60 Vbeta and 13 Jbeta primers. Profiling relied on immunoSEQ multiplex PCR, and the TCRdb table lists in-frame clones only, not all of them. The table includes roughly 170,000 clones, 75% to 85% detected once. Source material: PBMCs. These receptors came from a girl between 2 and 10 years old in good health and CMV-seropositive.

This sequence joins TRBV30 and TRBJ2-1; D is uncertain. This CDR3 contains 11 residues. Deletions cut 3 bases from V and 6 bases from J, with 6 bases between. Germline loops: CDR1 GTSNPN, CDR2 SVGIG (reference sequence). This CDR3 is CAWSERNEQFF. The CDR3 DNA sequence: TGTGCCTGGAGCGAGCGCAATGAGCAGTTCTTC.

The chain has TRBV28 and TRBJ2-7; D might be TRBD1 (6 bases). The length of the CDR3 is 15 residues. Germline values: CDR1 MDHEN, CDR2 SYDVKM. Trimming stripped 8 bases from V and 6 bases from J, with 23 bases between. The CDR3 protein is CASSQPITGSSEQYF. In nucleotides, the CDR3 is TGTGCCAGCTCCCAGCCAATAACAGGGTCTAGCGAGCAGTACTTC.

The chain couples TRBV6-5 to TRBJ1-3; 8 positions match TRBD1. Germline V gene lookup returns CDR1 MNHEY and CDR2 SVGAGI. The CDR3 length is 15 residues. V was clipped by 4 bases and J by 3 bases; unmatched bases: 5. The CDR3 loop reads CASSSTQGGGNTIYF. The CDR3 bases are TGTGCCAGCAGTTCCACACAGGGGGGTGGAAACACCATATATTTT.

The chain is built from TRBV9 and TRBJ1-1; 7 bases agree with TRBD1. J gave up 10 bases and V 2 bases, and 5 bases lay outside the gene matches. The CDR3 is made up of 12 amino acids. The germline gives CDR1 SGDLS, CDR2 YYNGEE. The CDR3 is CASSVTGNRAFF. CDR3 nucleotides: TGTGCCAGCAGCGTGACAGGGAATCGAGCTTTCTTT.

A single count supports this clone. The chain links TRBV9 to TRBJ1-2; D is possibly TRBD1 (5 bases). Germline values: CDR1 SGDLS, CDR2 YYNGEE. The CDR3 runs 13 residues. Trimming took off 0 bases at V and 7 bases at J, with 10 bases between the two ends. The DNA for the CDR3 is TGTGCCAGCAGCGTAGGCAGGGATTGTGGCTACACCTTC. Its protein is CASSVGRDCGYTF.

The rearrangement links TRBV7-3 to TRBJ2-1; tentatively, D is TRBD2 (5 bases). The CDR3 is 14 amino acids. The germline V gene has CDR1 SGHTA and CDR2 FQGTGA. Trimming pared 0 bases from V and 9 bases from J, leaving 12 bases between. CDR3 loop: CASSLTGGSGEQFF. For the CDR3, the DNA is TGTGCCAGCAGCTTAACAGGTGGAAGCGGTGAGCAGTTCTTC.

V and J are TRBV14 and TRBJ2-1; 9 positions match TRBD1. Germline V lookup: CDR1 SGHDN, CDR2 FVKESK. With V trimmed by 1 base and J by 0 bases, 7 bases remained unmatched. This CDR3 spans 18 amino acids. CDR3 in DNA: TGTGCCAGCAGCCAAGCTGCCGGGACAGGGCTCTCCTACAATGAGCAGTTCTTC. It yields the protein CASSQAAGTGLSYNEQFF.

The V call is TRBV6-5, the J call TRBJ2-7, with a weak D call TRBD2 (7 bases). V shed 5 bases and J shed 3 bases, with 11 bases lying between them. Germline CDR1 reads MNHEY; CDR2 reads SVGAGI. This CDR3 has 13 amino acids. This CDR3 is CASSGGGDYEQYF. CDR3 DNA: TGTGCCAGCAGTGGAGGGGGGGACTACGAGCAGTACTTC.

This clone was found once. This rearrangement joins TRBV6-1 to TRBJ1-6; D is uncertain. The CDR3 has 15 amino acids. Trimming removed 6 bases at V and 7 bases at J, with 16 bases between. Germline assignment: CDR1 MNHNS and CDR2 SASEGT. The CDR3 region has the DNA TGTGCCAGCAGGCTCAGCGTCCAGCAGAATTCACCCCTCCACTTT. Translation: CASRLSVQQNSPLHF.

V usage is TRBV28 and J usage is TRBJ1-5; TRBD1 might be the D (6 bases). The CDR3 consists of 12 residues. The germline V and J ends were trimmed by 8 bases and 5 bases, with 10 bases remaining between them. The V gene's germline CDR1 is MDHEN and CDR2 SYDVKM. Written as DNA, the CDR3 is TGTGCCAGCCTGGACAGTTATCAGCCCCAGCATTTT. It yields the protein CASLDSYQPQHF.

V is TRBV19 and J is TRBJ2-5; D may be TRBD2 (6 bases). The ends were cut back, 7 bases at V and 5 bases at J, with 14 bases in the middle. The length of the CDR3 is 13 residues. Germline loops: CDR1 LNHDA, CDR2 SQIVND (reference sequence). CDR3 in amino acids: CASNPRGRETQYF. Written as DNA, the CDR3 is TGTGCCAGTAACCCCCGGGGGAGGGAGACCCAGTACTTC.

This rearrangement joins TRBV7-3 to TRBJ1-1; weak D call: TRBD1 (5 bases). The CDR3 totals 14 residues. Germline CDR1 SGHTA, CDR2 FQGTGA. The V end was cut by 5 bases, the J end by 1 base, with 11 bases between. The CDR3 loop reads CASSAQGSNTEAFF. In DNA, the CDR3 is TGTGCCAGCAGCGCCCAGGGTTCGAACACTGAAGCTTTCTTT.

The chain uses TRBV4-1 and TRBJ1-5; TRBD1 matches at 8 bases. Germline lookup yields CDR1 MGHRA and CDR2 YSYEKL. Losses at the gene ends were 4 bases for V and 5 bases for J; bases not matched to a gene: 13. CDR3 length: 17 amino acids. Written as DNA, the CDR3 is TGCGCCAGCAGCCTCCGTTACCGACAGGGGAGACATCAGCCCCAGCATTTT. Protein sequence: CASSLRYRQGRHQPQHF.

The chain links TRBV29-1 to TRBJ2-1, with 8 bases matching TRBD2. Germline CDR1 and CDR2: SQVTM and ANQGSEA. The CDR3 runs 13 residues. The trim removed 7 bases at V and 9 bases at J, leaving 11 bases unmatched. CDR3 residues: CSARGLVGIEQFF. The CDR3 DNA reads as TGCAGCGCTAGGGGACTAGTGGGCATTGAGCAGTTCTTC.

To note about this clone: At one boundary the junction diverges from the germline segment, which might be a read error. The chain is built from TRBV4-1 and TRBJ1-2, with 10 positions matching TRBD1. This CDR3 region has 14 residues. Germline V gene sequence: CDR1 MGHRA, CDR2 YSYEKL. The CDR3 spells CASSHPGTGAGYPF. The CDR3 DNA reads TGCGCCAGCAGCCACCCCGGGACAGGGGCTGGCTACCCCTTC.

V gene TRBV9 combines with J gene TRBJ1-2; perhaps TRBD1 as D (6 bases). Trimming left V 2 bases short and J 6 bases short, with 11 bases between. CDR3 length: 13 amino acids. Germline CDR1 and CDR2: SGDLS and YYNGEE. In DNA, the CDR3 is TGTGCCAGCAGCGTTTACGCAGGGGATGGCTACACCTTC. This translates into CASSVYAGDGYTF.

The chain recombines TRBV6-1 with TRBJ2-3; D is ambiguous. Deletions cut 6 bases from V and 3 bases from J, with 13 bases between. CDR1 MNHNS and CDR2 SASEGT come from the germline V gene. The CDR3 sequence is 14 residues long. The CDR3 bases are TGTGCCAGCAGGACGGGTTTTGGGACAGATACGCAGTATTTT. Its protein is CASRTGFGTDTQYF.

This chain links TRBV30 with TRBJ2-5; 7 nucleotides align to TRBD1. Losses at the gene ends were 0 bases for V and 2 bases for J; bases not matched to a gene: 6. This CDR3 is built from 15 residues. In germline, CDR1 is GTSNPN, CDR2 SVGIG (reference sequence). CDR3 residues: CAWSVMGQTQETQYF. The CDR3 bases are TGTGCCTGGAGTGTAATGGGACAGACACAAGAGACCCAGTACTTC.

The genes are TRBV28 and TRBJ1-6, with D unresolved. In germline, CDR1 is MDHEN, CDR2 SYDVKM. This CDR3 has 13 residues. V shed 6 bases and J shed 10 bases, with 13 bases lying between them. CDR3 nucleotide sequence: TGTGCCAGCAGGCGGGAGTCAGGATCACCCCTCCACTTT. Its translation: CASRRESGSPLHF.

V is TRBV4-1 and J is TRBJ1-4; TRBD1 matches at 10 bases. The germline gives CDR1 MGHRA, CDR2 YSYEKL. The CDR3 covers 15 residues. J gave up 8 bases and V 0 bases, and 3 bases lay outside the gene matches. CDR3 DNA sequence: TGCGCCAGCAGCCAAGATCCGGGACAGGGGGAAAAACTGTTTTTT. It encodes CASSQDPGQGEKLFF.

The chain has TRBV10-3 and TRBJ1-2, with D hard to call. V was trimmed by 0 bases and J by 4 bases, leaving 9 bases between them. The length of the CDR3 is 14 residues. From germline, CDR1 is ENHRY and CDR2 SYGVKD. CDR3 region: CAISESGRSYGYTF. The CDR3 DNA is TGTGCCATCAGTGAGTCGGGCAGAAGCTATGGCTACACCTTC.

The chain couples TRBV7-5 to TRBJ1-1. TRBV7-5 is shown as a pseudogene. The length of the CDR3 is 16 residues. CDR3 DNA sequence: TGTGCCAGAAGCTTAGATTCCGGGATCATTCGGACTGAAGCTTTCTTT. Protein sequence: CARSLDSGIIRTEAFF.

The rearrangement links TRBV11-3 to TRBJ2-7; D is uncertain. V gave up 1 base and J gave up 5 bases, with 3 bases separating them. CDR3 length: 11 residues. Germline CDR1 reads SGHNT; CDR2 reads YENEEA. The CDR3, as DNA: TGTGCCAGCAGCTTAGTCAACGAGCAGTACTTC. Translating it yields CASSLVNEQYF.

This chain uses TRBV7-2 with TRBJ2-6, with 12 bases fitting TRBD1. This CDR3 has 18 amino acids. In germline, CDR1 is SGHTA, CDR2 FQGNSA. The V and J ends lost 4 bases and 2 bases, in that order; junction bases with no gene match: 6. In nucleotides, the CDR3 is TGTGCCAGCAGCTGGGGGGACAGGGGGCCCACTGGGGCCAACGTCCTGACTTTC. Amino acid sequence: CASSWGDRGPTGANVLTF.

J is TRBJ2-6 and V is TRBV27; the D gene is possibly TRBD1 (6 bases). Germline V gene sequence: CDR1 MNHEY, CDR2 SMNVEV (reference sequence). The CDR3 totals 15 residues. V lost 5 bases and J lost 2, with 10 bases in between. The CDR3 loop is CASSRTGPGANVLTF. In nucleotides, the CDR3 is TGTGCCAGCAGTCGTACAGGGCCTGGGGCCAACGTCCTGACTTTC.

This clone was counted between two and nine times. CDR3 residues: CASSLDGEPNEKLFF. DNA of the CDR3: TGCGCCAGCAGCTTGGACGGGGAACCCAATGAAAAACTGTTTTTT. The chain combines TRBV5-1 with TRBJ1-4; D is unresolved. The CDR3 covers 15 residues. V was clipped by 0 bases and J by 5 bases, with 11 bases between them. Germline assignment: CDR1 SGHRS and CDR2 YFSETQ.

This chain uses TRBV28 with TRBJ2-7; unclear D gene. Germline lookup yields CDR1 MDHEN and CDR2 SYDVKM. CDR3 length: 14 residues. V was trimmed by 4 bases and J by 0 bases, leaving 10 bases between them. CDR3 protein: CASSSPESSYEQYF. In nucleotides, the CDR3 is TGTGCCAGCAGTTCGCCCGAGAGCTCCTACGAGCAGTACTTC.

V and J are TRBV7-8 and TRBJ1-1; 7 nucleotides line up with TRBD1. Germline CDR1 reads SGHVS; CDR2 reads FQNEAQ. The CDR3 is made up of 14 amino acids. J gave up 5 bases and V 4 bases, and 7 bases lay outside the gene matches. This CDR3 reads CASSSRGLGTEAFF. The CDR3 coding sequence is TGTGCCAGCAGCTCGAGGGGGCTGGGGACTGAAGCTTTCTTT.

V and J are TRBV30 and TRBJ1-4; D is ambiguous. CDR1 is GTSNPN and CDR2 is SVGIG in the germline V gene (reference sequence). The CDR3 length is 11 residues. Trimming removed 8 bases at V and 7 bases at J, with 11 bases between. CDR3 sequence (DNA): TGTGCCAGATCAAACGGTGAAAAACTGTTTTTT. Amino acids: CARSNGEKLFF.

This clone was counted once. The J gene is TRBJ2-5, the V gene TRBV6-5; D is undetermined. Trimming took off 5 bases at V and 5 bases at J, with 9 bases between the two ends. The CDR3 spans 12 residues. Germline V lookup: CDR1 MNHEY, CDR2 SVGAGI. The CDR3 bases are TGTGCCAGCAGTCTGATTCAGGAGACCCAGTACTTC. It specifies CASSLIQETQYF.